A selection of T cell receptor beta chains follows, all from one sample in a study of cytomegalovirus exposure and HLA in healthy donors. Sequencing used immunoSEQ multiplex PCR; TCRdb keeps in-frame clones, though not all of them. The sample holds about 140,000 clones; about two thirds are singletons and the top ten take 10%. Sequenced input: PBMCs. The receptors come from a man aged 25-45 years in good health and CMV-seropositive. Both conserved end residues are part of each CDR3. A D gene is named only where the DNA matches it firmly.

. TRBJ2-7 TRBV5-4 CASSSWPSSYEQYF
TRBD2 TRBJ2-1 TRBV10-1 CAISTPTSGHNEQFF
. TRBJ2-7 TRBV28 CASSIDVSPYEQYF
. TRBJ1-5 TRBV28 CASSLGYQPQHF
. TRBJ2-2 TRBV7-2 CASSLGSTTNTGELFF
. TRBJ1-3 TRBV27 CASSQSRSGNTIYF
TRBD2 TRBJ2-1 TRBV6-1 CASSGSGSSYNEQFF
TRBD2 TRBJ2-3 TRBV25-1 CASSGLAAPSTDTQYF
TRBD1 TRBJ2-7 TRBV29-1 CSVVTPSRGRQYF
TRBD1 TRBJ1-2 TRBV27 CASSQERDRGGYTF
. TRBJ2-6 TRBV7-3 CASSLRLWRSPSSGANVLTF
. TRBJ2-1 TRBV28 CASRDTEQFF
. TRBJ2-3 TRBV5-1 CASSLASDTQYF
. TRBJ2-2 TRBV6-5 CASSYSNQGELFF
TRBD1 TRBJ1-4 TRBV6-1 CASSEVWGQWNEKLFF
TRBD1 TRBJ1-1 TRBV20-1 CSARQGVEAFF
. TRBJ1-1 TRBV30 CALEREWAFF
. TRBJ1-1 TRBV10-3 CAITTGTHDTEAFF
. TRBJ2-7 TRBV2 CASRYSYEQYF
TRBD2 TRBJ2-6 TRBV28 CASSLGTSGSGANVLTF
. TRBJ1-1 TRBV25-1 CASSEYRQNTEAFF
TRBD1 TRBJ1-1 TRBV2 CASTGQVIQGAEAFF
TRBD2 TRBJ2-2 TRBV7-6 CASSSPSSGRPTGELFF
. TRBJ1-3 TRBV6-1 CASSEATGTGGNTIYF
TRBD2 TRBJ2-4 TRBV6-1 CASRGLPELYF
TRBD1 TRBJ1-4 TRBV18 CASSSPTGNEKLFF
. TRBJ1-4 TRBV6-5 CASSYVGTGIEKLFF
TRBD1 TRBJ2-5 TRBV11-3 CASSSGDRETQYF